This T cell receptor (beta chain) was retrieved from a study of T cell responses to AZD1222 COVID-19 vaccine. Findings and limits, study-wide: Among AZD1222 vaccinees, only 5 to 7 were seropositive at baseline. The study sampled repertoires only after the peak T cell response.

Comment on this clone: What it binds is not known.

CDR1 and CDR2 from the germline V gene are MNHEY and SVGAGI. This CDR3 spans 15 amino acids. Trimming removed 4 bases from V and 7 bases from J; junction bases left unmatched: 6. Measured with immunoSEQ multiplex PCR; TCRdb has only the in-frame clones, and not every one. The data hold roughly 150,000 clones, with roughly 90% observed a single time. The J gene is TRBJ1-6, the V gene TRBV6-5; 8 bases line up with TRBD1. This specimen was peripheral blood, taken on day 0 of AZD1222 vaccination. The clonotype originates from an adult in good health. This CDR3 is CASSSPTGENSPLHF. CDR3 nucleotides: TGTGCCAGCAGTTCCCCGACAGGGGAGAATTCACCCCTCCACTTT.